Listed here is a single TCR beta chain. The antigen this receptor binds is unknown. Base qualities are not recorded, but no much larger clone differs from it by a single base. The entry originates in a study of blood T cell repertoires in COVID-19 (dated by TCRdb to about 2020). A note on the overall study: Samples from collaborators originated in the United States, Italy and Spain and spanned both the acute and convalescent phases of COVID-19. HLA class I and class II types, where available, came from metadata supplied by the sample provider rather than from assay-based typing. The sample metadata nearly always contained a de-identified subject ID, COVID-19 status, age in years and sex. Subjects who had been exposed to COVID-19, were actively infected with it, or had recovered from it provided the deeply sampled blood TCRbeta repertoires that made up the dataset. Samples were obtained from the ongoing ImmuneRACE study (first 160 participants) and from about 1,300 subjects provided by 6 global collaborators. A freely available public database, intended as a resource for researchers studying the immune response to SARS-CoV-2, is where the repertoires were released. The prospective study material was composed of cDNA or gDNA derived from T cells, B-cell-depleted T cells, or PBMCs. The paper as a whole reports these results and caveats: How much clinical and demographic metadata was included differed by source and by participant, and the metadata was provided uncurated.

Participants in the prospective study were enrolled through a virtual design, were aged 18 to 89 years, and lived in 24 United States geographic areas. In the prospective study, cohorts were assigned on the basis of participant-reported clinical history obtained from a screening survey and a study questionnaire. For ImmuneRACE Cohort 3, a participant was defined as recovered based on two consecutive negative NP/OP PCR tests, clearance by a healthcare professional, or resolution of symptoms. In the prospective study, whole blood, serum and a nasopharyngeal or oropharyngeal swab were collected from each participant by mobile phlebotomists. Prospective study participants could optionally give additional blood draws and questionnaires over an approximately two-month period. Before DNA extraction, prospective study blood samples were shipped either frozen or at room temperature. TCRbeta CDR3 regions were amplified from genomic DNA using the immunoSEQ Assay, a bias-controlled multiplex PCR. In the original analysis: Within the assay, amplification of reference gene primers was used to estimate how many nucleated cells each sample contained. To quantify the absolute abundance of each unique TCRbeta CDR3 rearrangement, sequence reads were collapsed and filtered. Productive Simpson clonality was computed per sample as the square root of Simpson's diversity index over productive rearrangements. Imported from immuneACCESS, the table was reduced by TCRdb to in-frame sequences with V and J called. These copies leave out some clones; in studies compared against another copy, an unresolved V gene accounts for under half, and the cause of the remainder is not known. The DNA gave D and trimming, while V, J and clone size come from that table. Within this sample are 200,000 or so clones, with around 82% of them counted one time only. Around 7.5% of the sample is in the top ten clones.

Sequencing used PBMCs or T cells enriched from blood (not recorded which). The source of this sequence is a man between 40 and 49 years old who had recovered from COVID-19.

The encoded CDR3 is CAWSVGQNNQPQHF. The bases read TGTGCCTGGAGTGTTGGCCAGAATAATCAGCCCCAGCATTTT. The chain was built from TRBV30 and TRBJ1-5, with the D gene not confidently named. V is clipped by 0 bases and J by 4 bases, and the sequence between their germline boundaries is 10 bases long. CDR1 GTSNPN and CDR2 SVGIG are derived from the germline V gene (reference sequence). From the cysteine up to the phenylalanine, the CDR3 has a length of 14 residues. Of all the DNA, just the CDR3 is kept, 42 bases in frame from base 1.